This note documents a single T cell receptor (beta chain) sequence. What it binds is unknown. This record comes from a study of OX40 agonist ivuxolimab in advanced cancers. Study information: Ivuxolimab, an agonistic anti-OX40 (CD134) antibody, was given to patients.

The data were produced by immunoSEQ multiplex PCR, yet TCRdb's version contains in-frame clones alone and is incomplete. Among around 60,000 clones listed, approximately 90% were seen once. General study results and limits: At 0.1 to 3.0 mg/kg, clonal expansion of CD4+ and CD8+ blood T cells had occurred by week 6.

Autoimmune disease history or systemic immunosuppression led to patients being barred. This TCR was sampled from an adult with an advanced solid tumor such as melanoma, head and neck, liver or kidney cancer. The source was CD4+ or CD8+ T cells sorted from blood, collected in a trial of the OX40 agonist ivuxolimab.

CDR3 amino acids: CASSLGGPSYNEQFF. CDR3 sequence (DNA): TGTGCCAGCAGTTTAGGTGGGCCTTCCTACAATGAGCAGTTCTTC. J is TRBJ2-1 and V is TRBV28; D uncertain. This CDR3 region has 15 residues. V shed 2 bases and J shed 1 base, with 9 bases lying between them. Per the germline V gene, CDR1 is MDHEN and CDR2 is SYDVKM.